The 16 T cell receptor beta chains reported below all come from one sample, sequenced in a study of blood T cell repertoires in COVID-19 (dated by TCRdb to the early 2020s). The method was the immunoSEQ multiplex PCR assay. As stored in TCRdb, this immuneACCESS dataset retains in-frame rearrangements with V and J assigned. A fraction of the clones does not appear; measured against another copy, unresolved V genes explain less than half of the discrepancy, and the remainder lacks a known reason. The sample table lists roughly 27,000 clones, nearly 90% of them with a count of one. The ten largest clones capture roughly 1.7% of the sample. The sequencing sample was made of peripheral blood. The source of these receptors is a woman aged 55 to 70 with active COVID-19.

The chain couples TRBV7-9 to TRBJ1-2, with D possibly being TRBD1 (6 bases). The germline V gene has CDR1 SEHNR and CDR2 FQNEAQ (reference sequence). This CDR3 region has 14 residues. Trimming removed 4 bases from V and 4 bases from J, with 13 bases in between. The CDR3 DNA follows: TGTGCCAGCAGCTCCCCCGACAGGAGCTATGGCTACACCTTC. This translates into CASSSPDRSYGYTF.

CDR3 sequence (DNA): TGTGCCAGCAGCGTAGTGAAGGGGGCAGCTGAAGCTTTCTTT. It encodes CASSVVKGAAEAFF. This chain joins TRBV9 and TRBJ1-1, with 7 bases aligning to TRBD1. V lost 0 bases to trimming and J lost 6 bases; unmatched junction nucleotides: 5. This CDR3 is 14 amino acids long. In germline, CDR1 is SGDLS, CDR2 YYNGEE.

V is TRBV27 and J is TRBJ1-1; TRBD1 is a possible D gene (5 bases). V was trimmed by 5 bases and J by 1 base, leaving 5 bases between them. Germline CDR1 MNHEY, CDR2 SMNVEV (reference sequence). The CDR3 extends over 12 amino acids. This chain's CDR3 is CASSTGNTEAFF. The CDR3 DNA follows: TGTGCCAGCAGTACAGGGAACACTGAAGCTTTCTTT.

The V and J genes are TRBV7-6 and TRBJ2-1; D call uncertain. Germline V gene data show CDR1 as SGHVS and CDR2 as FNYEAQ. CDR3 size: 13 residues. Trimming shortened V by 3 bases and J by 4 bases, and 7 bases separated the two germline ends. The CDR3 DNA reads TGTGCCAGCAGCTTTGCCCGGTACAATGAGCAGTTCTTC. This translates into CASSFARYNEQFF.

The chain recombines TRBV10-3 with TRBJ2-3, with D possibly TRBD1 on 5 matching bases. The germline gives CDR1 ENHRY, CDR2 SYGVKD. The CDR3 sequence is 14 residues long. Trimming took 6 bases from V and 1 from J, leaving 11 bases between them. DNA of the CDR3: TGTGCCATCAGGCTGACAGACCGCACAGATACGCAGTATTTT. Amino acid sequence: CAIRLTDRTDTQYF.

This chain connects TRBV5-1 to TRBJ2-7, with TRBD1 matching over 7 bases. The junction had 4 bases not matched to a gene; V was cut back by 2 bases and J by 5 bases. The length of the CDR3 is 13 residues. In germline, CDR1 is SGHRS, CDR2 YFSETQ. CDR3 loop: CASSLQGKDEQYF. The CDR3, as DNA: TGCGCCAGCAGCTTACAGGGGAAGGACGAGCAGTACTTC.

The CDR3, as DNA: TGTGCCAGCAGCCACCGGGACAGGGGGGGGTCCTACGAGCAGTACTTC. This encodes CASSHRDRGGSYEQYF. This rearrangement joins TRBV11-2 to TRBJ2-7; TRBD1 matches 11 bases. The length of the CDR3 is 16 residues. Germline CDR1 reads SGHAT; CDR2 reads FQNNGV. J lost 1 base, V lost 5 bases, and 7 bases had no gene match.

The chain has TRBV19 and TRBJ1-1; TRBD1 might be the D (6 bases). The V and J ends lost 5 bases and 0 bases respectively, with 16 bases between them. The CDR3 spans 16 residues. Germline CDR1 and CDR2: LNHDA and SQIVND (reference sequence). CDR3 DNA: TGTGCCAGTAGTGTTAAGTACAGGGTTTTGAACACTGAAGCTTTCTTT. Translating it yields CASSVKYRVLNTEAFF.

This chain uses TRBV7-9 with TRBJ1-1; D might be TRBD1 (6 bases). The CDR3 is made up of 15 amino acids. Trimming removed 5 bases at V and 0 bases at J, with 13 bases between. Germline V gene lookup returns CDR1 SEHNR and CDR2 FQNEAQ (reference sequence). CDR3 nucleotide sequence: TGTGCCAGCAGCCACAGGACAGAGATGAACACTGAAGCTTTCTTT. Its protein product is CASSHRTEMNTEAFF.

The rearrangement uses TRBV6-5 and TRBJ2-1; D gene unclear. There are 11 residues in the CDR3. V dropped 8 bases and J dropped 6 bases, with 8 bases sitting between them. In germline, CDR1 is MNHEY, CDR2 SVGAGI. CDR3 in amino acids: CASLLVNEQFF. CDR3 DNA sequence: TGTGCCAGCCTTCTCGTCAATGAGCAGTTCTTC.

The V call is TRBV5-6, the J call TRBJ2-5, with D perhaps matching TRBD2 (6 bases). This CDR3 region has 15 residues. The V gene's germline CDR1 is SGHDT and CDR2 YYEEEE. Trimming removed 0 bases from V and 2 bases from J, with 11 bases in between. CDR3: CASSLGLGVQETQYF. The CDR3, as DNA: TGTGCCAGCAGCTTGGGACTAGGTGTACAAGAGACCCAGTACTTC.

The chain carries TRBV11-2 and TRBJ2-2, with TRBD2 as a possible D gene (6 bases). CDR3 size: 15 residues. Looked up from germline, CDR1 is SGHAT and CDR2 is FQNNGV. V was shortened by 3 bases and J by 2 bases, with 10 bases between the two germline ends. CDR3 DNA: TGTGCCAGCAGCTTTAGCGGACCCAACACCGGGGAGCTGTTTTTT. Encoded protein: CASSFSGPNTGELFF.

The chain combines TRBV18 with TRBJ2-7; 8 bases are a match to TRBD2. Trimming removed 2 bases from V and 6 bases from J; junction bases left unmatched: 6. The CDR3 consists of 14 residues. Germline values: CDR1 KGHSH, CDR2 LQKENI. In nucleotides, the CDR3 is TGTGCCAGCTCACCAAAAGCGGGGGCTATCGAGCAGTACTTC. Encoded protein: CASSPKAGAIEQYF.

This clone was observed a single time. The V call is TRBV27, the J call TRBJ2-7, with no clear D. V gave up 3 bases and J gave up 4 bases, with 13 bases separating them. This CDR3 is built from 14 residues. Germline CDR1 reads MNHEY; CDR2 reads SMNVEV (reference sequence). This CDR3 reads CASSFSEAGYEQYF. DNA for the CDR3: TGTGCCAGCAGTTTCTCAGAGGCTGGTTACGAGCAGTACTTC.

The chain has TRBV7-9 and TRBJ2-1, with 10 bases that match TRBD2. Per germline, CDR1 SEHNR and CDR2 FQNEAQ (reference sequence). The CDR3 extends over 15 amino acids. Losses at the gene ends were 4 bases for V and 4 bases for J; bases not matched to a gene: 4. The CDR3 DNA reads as TGTGCCAGCAGCTCGAAGACTAGCGGGTACAATGAGCAGTTCTTC. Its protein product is CASSSKTSGYNEQFF.

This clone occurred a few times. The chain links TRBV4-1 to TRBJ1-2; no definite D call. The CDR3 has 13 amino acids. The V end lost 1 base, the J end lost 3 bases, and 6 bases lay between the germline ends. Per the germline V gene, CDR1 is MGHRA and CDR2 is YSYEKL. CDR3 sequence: CASSQGPDYGYTF. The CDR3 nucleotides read TGCGCCAGCAGCCAAGGGCCAGACTATGGCTACACCTTC.